A single T cell receptor beta chain is shown here with its context. The antigen it recognizes is unknown. No base quality information exists; no much larger clone differs at one position. From cysteine to phenylalanine, the CDR3 is 14 amino acids long. Of the read, only the CDR3 DNA is kept; its 42 bases are in frame from base 1. According to the germline V gene, CDR1 reads ENHRY and CDR2 reads SYGVKD. The germline ends are 15 bases apart after V is trimmed by 8 bases and J by 4 bases. In this study, sorted CD4+ and CD8+ T cells from the blood of healthy subjects and of severe aplastic anemia patients had their TCR repertoires deep-sequenced. Ficoll-Paque density gradient centrifugation was used to isolate peripheral blood mononuclear cells. Before DNA was extracted, CD4+ and CD8+ T cells were sorted using either FACS or magnetic beads. This sample was taken from a study of CD8+CD57+ T cells in acquired aplastic anemia (dated by TCRdb to 2017 to 2018). General notes on the study: DNA extracted from sorted CD4+ and CD8+ cells had a mean of 3.2 ug, with a range of roughly 0.19 to 27.4 ug. Healthy donor samples averaged roughly 9.9 million reads for CD4+ and fewer than 12 million for CD8+ cells. Overall results and qualifications from the work: Between patients and healthy controls, no significant difference in CD8+ Simpson's diversity was found (P=0.060). Although roughly 29 CD8+ CDR3 sequences were shared by patients and controls, these sequences appeared highly expressed in patients and within the immunodominant clones of patients.

Genomic DNA served as template for TCR beta VDJ combination and CDR3 sequence profiling. TCR repertoire sequencing was run on an Illumina HiSeq 2000. For the original study's pipeline: Repertoire assessment relied on Simpson's diversity index, CDR3 size and DJ length profiles, and TRBV/TRBJ rearrangement plots. Whichever DNA sequence was most abundant in the deep sequencing data was defined as the immunodominant clone. CDR3 amino acid sequences were screened for sharing across subjects and compared with published repertoires and the VDJdb database. The raw public reads went through TCRdb reprocessing: fastp at Q25, MiXCR clone calling, in-frame beta chains kept. Merged by CDR3 protein, the rows form single entries marked with the most common genes and DNA. What appears here as the V and J calls and clone size reflects TCRdb's work, not the paper's. The sample data list hundreds of thousands of distinct CDR3 sequences, and under 80% of these were observed just once. The leading ten clones occupy approximately 4% of the sample.

This clonotype was obtained from a human donor in good health, serving as a control. Recombination joined TRBV10-3 with TRBJ2-1; TRBD2 is a weak D gene call, 6 bases matching. Input material: sorted CD4+, CD8+, or CD8+CD57+ T cells (not recorded which) from PBMCs. The encoded CDR3 is CAIAGGSSYNEQFF. The DNA sequence is given as TGTGCCATCGCTGGGGGGAGCTCGTACAATGAGCAGTTCTTC.